This TCR beta chain emerged from a study of blood T cell repertoires in COVID-19. Study in general: Acute-phase and convalescent COVID-19 samples originated in the United States, Italy and Spain.

Using immunoSEQ multiplex PCR, the repertoire was profiled, and TCRdb retains in-frame clones only, with some absent. The sample yields 130,000 or so clones, around 78% seen once. This CDR3 has 15 amino acids. Germline-derived CDR1 and CDR2 are KGHDR and SFDVKD. V was pared by 5 bases and J by 5 bases, with 7 bases of the junction left unmatched. The chain employs TRBV24-1 and TRBJ2-3; 9 nucleotides match TRBD1. The material sequenced was peripheral blood. This receptor was identified in a human donor in a cohort sampled during active COVID-19. CDR3 protein: CATSAPDRGEDTQYF. The CDR3 DNA sequence: TGTGCCACCAGTGCTCCGGACAGGGGAGAAGATACGCAGTATTTT.